A selection of T cell receptor beta chains follows, all from one sample in a study of blood T cell repertoires in COVID-19. Some clones are missing from TCRdb's copy, which holds only in-frame ones; the method was immunoSEQ multiplex PCR. This table holds roughly 100,000 clones, about nine tenths found once. Sequencing was carried out using peripheral blood. The receptors were sampled from a woman in her fifties or sixties with COVID-19, enrolled during active disease. Both conserved end residues are part of each CDR3. The D gene is left open where the match is weak. Expanded clones get a size class; other rows say once, few or many, or leave the size out.

>TRBD1|TRBJ2-6|TRBV28|-
TGTGCCAGCAGGGGACAGGGGGCGGACTCTGGGGCCAACGTCCTGACTTTC
CASRGQGADSGANVLTF
>-|TRBJ1-4|TRBV18|-
TGTGCCAGCTCACCACCCTCAACTAATGAAAAACTGTTTTTT
CASSPPSTNEKLFF
>TRBD1|TRBJ2-3|TRBV2|-
TGTGCCAGCAGTGAGTTGGGACAGGAGCTCACAGATACGCAGTATTTT
CASSELGQELTDTQYF
>TRBD1|TRBJ2-1|TRBV28|-
TGTGCCAGCAGTTCCTTAGGGGGCCTCTCCTACAATGAGCAGTTCTTC
CASSSLGGLSYNEQFF
>-|TRBJ2-4|TRBV19|-
TGTGCCAGCTCTTGGGGGGTTTCTGCCAAAAACATTCAGTACTTC
CASSWGVSAKNIQYF
>TRBD2|TRBJ2-2|TRBV5-1|-
TGCGCCAGCAGCCCTTTACCGGGGACTAGCGGGGGGGCCACCGGGGAGCTGTTTTTT
CASSPLPGTSGGATGELFF
>TRBD1|TRBJ1-2|TRBV19|-
TGTGCCAGTACCGACGGACAGGGGGTGAACTATGGCTACACCTTC
CASTDGQGVNYGYTF
>TRBD2|TRBJ2-5|TRBV7-3|-
TGTGCCAGCAGCTTAAAAGGCGGGGGGGCGGAGACCCAGTACTTC
CASSLKGGGAETQYF
>TRBD1|TRBJ2-1|TRBV28|-
TGTGCCAGCAGTTCGCCCGGGACAGGGGGTATCAATGAGCAGTTCTTC
CASSSPGTGGINEQFF
>TRBD1|TRBJ2-1|TRBV6-4|-
TGTGCCAGCAGTGAAGGTGAGGGGGCGTCGCAGTTCTTC
CASSEGEGASQFF
>-|TRBJ2-7|TRBV29-1|few
TGCAGCGTTGAAGATCCCAGCTCCTACGAGCAGTACTTC
CSVEDPSSYEQYF
>-|TRBJ2-6|TRBV19|-
TGTGCCAGTAGTCCCCCGGGATTCTCTGGGGCCAACGTCCTGACTTTC
CASSPPGFSGANVLTF
>TRBD2|TRBJ2-3|TRBV3-1/TRBV3-2|-
TGTGCCAGCAGCCAAGAGACTAGCGGGGTCTTTACAGATACGCAGTATTTT
CASSQETSGVFTDTQYF
>-|TRBJ1-2|TRBV14|few
TGTGCCAGCAGCCAAGAATGGGGGCTCTATGGCTACACCTTC
CASSQEWGLYGYTF
>-|TRBJ2-7|TRBV10-3|-
TGTGCCATCACTCGTGACAACTCCTACGAGCAGTACTTC
CAITRDNSYEQYF
>-|TRBJ1-1|TRBV29-1|few
TGCAGCGTTGAAAGGGGCGGGGGGCGAGGAGACACTGAAGCTTTCTTT
CSVERGGGRGDTEAFF
>-|TRBJ2-5|TRBV7-2|once
TGTGCCAGCAGCACCCGGAGCGCGGAGACCCAGTACTTC
CASSTRSAETQYF
>-|TRBJ1-1|TRBV6-5|-
TGTGCCAGCAGTTACATGGCAGAGAACACTGAAGCTTTCTTT
CASSYMAENTEAFF
>-|TRBJ1-5|TRBV6-7|-
TGTGCCAGCAGTTACTCGGACAGTTATAGCAATCAGCCCCAGCATTTT
CASSYSDSYSNQPQHF
>-|TRBJ2-1|TRBV28|-
TGTGCCAGCAGCGACTCATACTACAATGAGCAGTTCTTC
CASSDSYYNEQFF
>-|TRBJ1-2|TRBV30|once
TGTGCCTGGAGCAGGGGCTACTATGGCTACACCTTC
CAWSRGYYGYTF
>TRBD1|TRBJ2-5|TRBV2|-
TGTGCCAGCAGTGCGGAGACAGGGGGCCAAGAGACCCAGTACTTC
CASSAETGGQETQYF
>TRBD1|TRBJ1-5|TRBV7-9|once
TGTGCCAGCAGCTTGGAGGGGGCAGGACAGCCCCAGCATTTT
CASSLEGAGQPQHF
>-|TRBJ1-5|TRBV28|-
TGTGCCAGCACGGAGACCAATCAGCCCCAGCATTTT
CASTETNQPQHF
>-|TRBJ2-2|TRBV27|once
TGTGCCAGCAGTCAAGGGGGGGGCGTCCGAACCGGGGAGCTGTTTTTT
CASSQGGGVRTGELFF
>-|TRBJ2-1|TRBV11-3|-
TGTGCCAGCAGCGGGGGCCGAGAGCAGTTCTTC
CASSGGREQFF
>-|TRBJ1-5|TRBV9|once
TGTGCCAGCAGCGTAGGAGACAGCCACAATCAGCCCCAGCATTTT
CASSVGDSHNQPQHF
>-|TRBJ2-7|TRBV30|-
TGTGCCTGGAGTGTTAACAGGCTTTTCTACGAGCAGTACTTC
CAWSVNRLFYEQYF
>-|TRBJ1-2|TRBV27|-
TGTGCCAGCAGTTCTCCGGCGGAGTTAGGCTACACCTTC
CASSSPAELGYTF
>TRBD1|TRBJ2-7|TRBV11-2|-
TGTGCCAGCAGCTTGGCCGGGACAGCCACACACCCCTACGAGCAGTACTTC
CASSLAGTATHPYEQYF
>-|TRBJ2-5|TRBV7-9|-
TGTGCCAGCAGGCCCCAGGGGGAGACCCAGTACTTC
CASRPQGETQYF
>TRBD2|TRBJ2-7|TRBV5-5|-
TGTGCCAGCAGCTCCGCAGGGAGGGGACCACTAGCCCAGAGCTCCTACGAGCAGTACTTC
CASSSAGRGPLAQSSYEQYF
>-|TRBJ2-7|TRBV12-2|-
TGTGCAAGTCGCTTAGTGGTTCGACAGGGACAATCCTACGAGCAGTACTTC
CASRLVVRQGQSYEQYF
>-|TRBJ1-2|TRBV19|-
TGTGCCAGTAGTAATAGGGACTCGAAGGGAGAGGGCTACACCTTC
CASSNRDSKGEGYTF
>TRBD1|TRBJ1-1|TRBV6-5|-
TGTGCCAGCAGTCACAGGGGTGACACTGAAGCTTTCTTT
CASSHRGDTEAFF
>-|TRBJ1-1|TRBV5-1|few
TGCGCCAGCAGCATAAATCCACAGGGAGACACTGAAGCTTTCTTT
CASSINPQGDTEAFF
>-|TRBJ2-5|TRBV7-9|-
TGTGCCAGCAGCTTAGCCAGACAAGAGACCCAGTACTTC
CASSLARQETQYF
>-|TRBJ2-2|TRBV7-2|-
TGTGCCAGCAGCGAGGGGCAGGGGGGCACCGGGGAGCTGTTTTTT
CASSEGQGGTGELFF
>TRBD2|TRBJ2-1|TRBV12-5|-
TGTGCTAGTGGTTTGCGCGGGGGGGCGAATGGTGAGCAGTTCTTC
CASGLRGGANGEQFF
>TRBD1|TRBJ2-5|TRBV3-1/TRBV3-2|-
TGTGCCAGCAGCACGACTAAAGGGACAGCACAAGAGACCCAGTACTTC
CASSTTKGTAQETQYF
>TRBD1|TRBJ1-4|TRBV11-2|-
TGTGCCAGCAGCGCACGACAGGGAACCCATGAAAAACTGTTTTTT
CASSARQGTHEKLFF
>-|TRBJ2-5|TRBV2|-
TGTGCCAGCAGTGACGCACAGGGTGGCGAGACCCAGTACTTC
CASSDAQGGETQYF
>TRBD2|TRBJ2-1|TRBV7-2|-
TGTGCCAGCAGCGAGACTAGCGGGGGGGTAGGTGAGCAGTTCTTC
CASSETSGGVGEQFF
>TRBD2|TRBJ2-7|TRBV7-2|-
TGTGCCAGCACGCGGGACTACTCCTACGAGCAGTACTTC
CASTRDYSYEQYF
>-|TRBJ1-3|TRBV2|-
TGTGCCAGCAGTGAGGGAGCCCCTGGAAACACCATATATTTT
CASSEGAPGNTIYF
>TRBD1|TRBJ2-2|TRBV7-2|-
TGTGCCAGCAGCTTAGGGACAGGGGGTAACACCGGGGAGCTGTTTTTT
CASSLGTGGNTGELFF
>TRBD1|TRBJ2-2|TRBV3-1/TRBV3-2|-
TGTGCCAGCAGCCAAGTATCCGGGACAGGGTTCCCCGGGGAGCTGTTTTTT
CASSQVSGTGFPGELFF
>-|TRBJ1-1|TRBV12-3/TRBV12-4|few
TGTGCCAGCAGCTCCGGTACCGCGGTTGAAGCTTTCTTT
CASSSGTAVEAFF
>TRBD2|TRBJ2-5|TRBV30|-
TGTGCCTGGAGAGCGGGACTAGCGGGCTTCCAAGAGACCCAGTACTTC
CAWRAGLAGFQETQYF
>-|TRBJ2-6|TRBV4-1|-
TGCGCCAGCAGCCAAGGTTCGACAGGATGGGCTGGGGCCAACGTCCTGACTTTC
CASSQGSTGWAGANVLTF
>TRBD1|TRBJ2-7|TRBV28|once
TGTGCCAGCAGTTTAGGAGACAGGGGCTACGAGCAGTACTTC
CASSLGDRGYEQYF
>TRBD1|TRBJ1-2|TRBV27|-
TGTGCCAGCAGTCCACAGACAGGGGGTTACTATGGCTACACCTTC
CASSPQTGGYYGYTF
>TRBD1|TRBJ1-2|TRBV7-9|-
TGTGCCAGCAGCTTAGAGGGGACAGGGGATGGCTACACCTTC
CASSLEGTGDGYTF
>-|TRBJ1-2|TRBV27|-
TGTGCCAGCAGTCTCCGGAGGACGCCGACGCGTTACACCTTC
CASSLRRTPTRYTF
>-|TRBJ2-7|TRBV30|once
TGTGCCCATCGGGACATGACCTACGAGCAGTACTTC
CAHRDMTYEQYF
>-|TRBJ2-5|TRBV14|once
TGTGCCAGCAGCCCCGGACTCCAAGAGACCCAGTACTTC
CASSPGLQETQYF
>-|TRBJ1-3|TRBV19|-
TGTGCCAGTACCCAGGGGAGACTATACTCTGGAAACACCATATATTTT
CASTQGRLYSGNTIYF
>-|TRBJ1-1|TRBV6-1|-
TGTGCCAGCAGTACACAGGGGAACACTGAAGCTTTCTTT
CASSTQGNTEAFF
>TRBD1|TRBJ2-7|TRBV20-1|few
TGCAGTGCTAGTAACCGGGACAGCCCTTTACCCTACGAGCAGTACTTC
CSASNRDSPLPYEQYF
>-|TRBJ1-5|TRBV19|-
TGTGCCAGCCACCCATGGGGGGGCGACGATCAGCCCCAGCATTTT
CASHPWGGDDQPQHF